This entry lists 19 T cell receptor beta chains sequenced from one sample in a study of cytomegalovirus exposure and HLA in healthy donors (dated by TCRdb to 2015 to 2018). Preparation of the library involved the immunoSEQ multiplex PCR assay. For the multiplex PCR, a mixture combining 60 forward primers for TCR Vbeta segments and 13 reverse primers for TCR Jbeta segments was used. This immuneACCESS table, as held by TCRdb, lists in-frame sequences with V and J called but not all clones. Of the missing ones, under half trace to an unresolved V gene in checked studies; the others have no known cause. This sample comprises 110,000 to 150,000 clones, 78% of them detected only once. The top ten hold about 2.2% of the sample. The sequencing input was PBMCs. These receptors all stem from a woman between 18 and 29 years old in good health and CMV-seropositive.

This rearrangement joins TRBV5-4 to TRBJ1-6, with D possibly matching TRBD1 (6 bases). CDR1 and CDR2 (germline): SGHNT, YYREEE (reference sequence). This CDR3 is 15 amino acids long. Trimming shortened V by 1 base and J by 7 bases, and 12 bases separated the two germline ends. The CDR3 DNA reads TGTGCCAGCAGCTTGTTTGCAGGGGACAATTCACCCCTCCACTTT. Translating gives CASSLFAGDNSPLHF.

This chain uses TRBV6-6 with TRBJ1-3, with TRBD1 identical over 7 bases. Germline CDR1 reads MNHNY; CDR2 reads SVGAGI (reference sequence). CDR3 size: 13 residues. V gave up 5 bases and J gave up 7 bases; unmatched junction bases: 5. CDR3 sequence: CASSHGTANTIYF. CDR3 nucleotide sequence: TGTGCCAGCAGTCACGGGACAGCGAACACCATATATTTT.

The chain carries TRBV19 and TRBJ2-5, with D possibly TRBD2 on 5 matching bases. Deletions cut 3 bases from V and 5 bases from J, with 10 bases between. The CDR3 contains 13 residues. Germline assignment: CDR1 LNHDA and CDR2 SQIVND (reference sequence). The CDR3 spells CASSMERVETQYF. The CDR3 DNA reads as TGTGCCAGTAGTATGGAGAGGGTGGAGACCCAGTACTTC.

This clone was observed a few times. The chain joins TRBV12-5 to TRBJ2-2; 7 nucleotides align to TRBD1. CDR3 length: 15 residues. Germline values: CDR1 LGHNT, CDR2 FRNRAP. After removal of 5 bases from V and 6 bases from J, the junction contained 9 bases not matched to a gene. As DNA, the CDR3 is TGTGCTAGTGGTACTCTAGAGGGGGCCCCCGGGGAGCTGTTTTTT. Translated, it gives CASGTLEGAPGELFF.

The J gene is TRBJ2-1, the V gene TRBV7-9, with D unclear. The germline CDR1 and CDR2 sequences are SEHNR and FQNEAQ (reference sequence). The length of the CDR3 is 13 residues. Between the trimmed V and J ends, which lost 5 bases and 14 bases, there was a span of 19 bases. The CDR3 region has the DNA TGTGCCAGCAGCGCGGTGGGTTCAGATTTTAAGTTCTTC. As protein: CASSAVGSDFKFF.

The chain uses TRBV2 and TRBJ1-2, with TRBD1 as a possible D gene (5 bases). Germline CDR1 SNHLY, CDR2 FYNNEI. The CDR3 totals 19 residues. V gave up 2 bases and J gave up 5 bases, with 27 bases separating them. CDR3 residues: CASSEPPTWTSRASYGYTF. CDR3 in DNA: TGTGCCAGCAGTGAACCCCCGACCTGGACGAGCAGGGCTTCTTATGGCTACACCTTC.

The chain links TRBV18 to TRBJ2-3; 7 bases are shared with TRBD1. From germline, CDR1 is KGHSH and CDR2 LQKENI. Losses at the gene ends were 5 bases for V and 5 bases for J; bases not matched to a gene: 13. The CDR3 extends over 16 amino acids. The CDR3 is CASSSTGRRGIDTQYF. CDR3 sequence (DNA): TGTGCCAGCTCATCGACAGGGCGACGGGGAATAGATACGCAGTATTTT.

The rearrangement uses TRBV20-1 and TRBJ2-7, with 9 bases that match TRBD2. In germline, CDR1 is DFQATT, CDR2 SNEGSKA (reference sequence). The CDR3 covers 11 residues. The DNA of the CDR3 is TGCGGAACTAGCGGGCCGGGCGAGCAGTACTTC. This sequence encodes CGTSGPGEQYF.

The chain is built from TRBV19 and TRBJ1-2; 9 positions agree with TRBD1. Germline values: CDR1 LNHDA, CDR2 SQIVND (reference sequence). J lost 5 bases, V lost 7 bases, and 14 bases had no gene match. The CDR3 covers 16 residues. The CDR3 here is CASTLGQGVSLYGYTF. The CDR3 bases are TGTGCCAGTACTTTGGGACAGGGCGTCTCCCTTTATGGCTACACCTTC.

Turning to this clone: Its ends do not fully match the called genes, so a read error is possible. The V gene is TRBV7-9, the J gene TRBJ2-1, with 7 bases fitting TRBD1. Germline V lookup: CDR1 SEHNR, CDR2 FQNEAQ (reference sequence). The CDR3 spans 16 residues. CDR3 residues: CSSSRRGNPGGYEQFF. The CDR3 coding sequence is TGTTCCAGCAGTCGTCGCGGAAATCCAGGGGGTTATGAGCAGTTCTTC.

The J gene is TRBJ2-1, the V gene TRBV7-2; 9 bases align to TRBD2. The CDR3 sequence is 15 residues long. J was trimmed by 3 bases and V by 5 bases; bases with no gene match: 5. Germline V lookup: CDR1 SGHTA, CDR2 FQGNSA. For the CDR3, the DNA is TGTGCCAGCAGCCGAGGGACTAGCTTCTACAATGAGCAGTTCTTC. As protein: CASSRGTSFYNEQFF.

The chain is built from TRBV29-1 and TRBJ2-7; maybe TRBD2 (5 bases). The V gene's germline CDR1 is SQVTM and CDR2 ANQGSEA. V was cut by 4 bases and J by 5 bases, with 18 bases left in between. This CDR3 has 14 residues. CDR3 sequence reads: CSVVLDSEPNEQYF. CDR3 bases: TGCAGCGTTGTTTTGGACTCCGAACCCAACGAGCAGTACTTC.

The V and J genes are TRBV11-2 and TRBJ1-1; the match to TRBD1 covers 7 bases. The germline V gene has CDR1 SGHAT and CDR2 FQNNGV. V was clipped by 5 bases and J by 4 bases; unmatched bases: 1. This CDR3 has 12 amino acids. CDR3 amino acids: CASSAGGTEAFF. For the CDR3, the DNA is TGTGCCAGCAGCGCAGGGGGCACTGAAGCTTTCTTT.

A remark on this clone: One end of the junction varies from germline; a read error may be responsible. The chain has TRBV7-9 and TRBJ1-1; the D gene is possibly TRBD1 (5 bases). CDR3 size: 15 residues. CDR1 is SEHNR and CDR2 is FQNEAQ in the germline V gene (reference sequence). The CDR3 DNA reads as TGTTCCAGCAGCAGCTTAGGTTCAGGGAGGACTGAAGCTTTCTTT. Translating gives CSSSSLGSGRTEAFF.

This sequence joins TRBV27 and TRBJ2-2; no definite D call. V was shortened by 5 bases and J by 5 bases, with 9 bases between the two germline ends. Germline V gene sequence: CDR1 MNHEY, CDR2 SMNVEV (reference sequence). The CDR3 totals 13 residues. This chain's CDR3 is CASSILRTGELFF. DNA for the CDR3: TGTGCCAGCAGTATCCTAAGAACCGGGGAGCTGTTTTTT.

The chain links TRBV7-9 to TRBJ1-1; weak D call: TRBD1 (5 bases). Between the trimmed V and J ends, which lost 4 bases and 6 bases, there was a span of 18 bases. This CDR3 is 15 amino acids long. The germline V gene encodes CDR1 SEHNR and CDR2 FQNEAQ (reference sequence). The CDR3 sequence is CASSSTMDNFPEAFF. CDR3 coding DNA: TGTGCCAGCAGCTCAACCATGGACAATTTCCCTGAAGCTTTCTTT.

The chain carries TRBV10-3 and TRBJ2-1, with 7 bases fitting TRBD1. The trim removed 10 bases at V and 7 bases at J, leaving 7 bases unmatched. The CDR3 sequence is 12 residues long. From germline, CDR1 is ENHRY and CDR2 SYGVKD. The CDR3, as DNA: TGTGCCACCTTACAACAGGGGAATGAGCAGTTCTTC. Amino acids: CATLQQGNEQFF.

V and J are TRBV5-6 and TRBJ1-2, with unresolved D. The V gene's germline CDR1 is SGHDT and CDR2 YYEEEE. The CDR3 length is 13 residues. V was clipped by 0 bases and J by 3 bases, with 6 bases between them. CDR3 nucleotides: TGTGCCAGCAGCTTGGGACATGACTATGGCTACACCTTC. This gives the protein CASSLGHDYGYTF. The full variable domain, with the rest looked up from reference TRBV5-6 and TRBJ1-2, is DAGVTQSPTHLIKTRGQQVTLRCSPKSGHDTVSWYQQALGQGPQFIFQYYEEEERQRGNFPDRFSGHQFPNYSSELNVNALLLGDSALYLCASSLGHDYGYTFGSGTRLTVV.

The chain links TRBV7-6 to TRBJ2-3; 9 nucleotides match TRBD1. This CDR3 region has 15 residues. After removal of 1 base from V and 2 bases from J, the junction contained 1 base not matched to a gene. Per the germline V gene, CDR1 is SGHVS and CDR2 is FNYEAQ. For the CDR3, the DNA is TGTGCCAGCAGCTTAGGACAGGGGGACACAGATACGCAGTATTTT. Its translation: CASSLGQGDTDTQYF.